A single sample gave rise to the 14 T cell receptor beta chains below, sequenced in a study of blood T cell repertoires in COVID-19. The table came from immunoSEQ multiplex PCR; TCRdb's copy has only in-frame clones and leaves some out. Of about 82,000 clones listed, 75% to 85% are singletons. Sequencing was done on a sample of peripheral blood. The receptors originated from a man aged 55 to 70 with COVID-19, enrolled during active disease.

CDR3 residues: CASSLSGGDYEQYF. In nucleotides, the CDR3 is TGTGCCAGCAGCCTAAGCGGGGGAGACTACGAGCAGTACTTC. This chain links TRBV27 with TRBJ2-7; 8 nucleotides agree with TRBD2. The V gene end was trimmed by 6 bases and the J gene end by 3 bases; junction bases not matched to a gene: 7. The CDR3 is 14 amino acids. Per the germline V gene, CDR1 is MNHEY and CDR2 is SMNVEV (reference sequence).

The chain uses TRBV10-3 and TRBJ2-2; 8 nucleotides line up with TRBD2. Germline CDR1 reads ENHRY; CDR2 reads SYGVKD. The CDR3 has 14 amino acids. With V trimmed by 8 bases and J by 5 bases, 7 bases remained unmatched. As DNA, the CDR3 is TGTGCCATCGCGGGGGCTAGCGGGACCGGGGAGCTGTTTTTT. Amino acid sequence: CAIAGASGTGELFF.

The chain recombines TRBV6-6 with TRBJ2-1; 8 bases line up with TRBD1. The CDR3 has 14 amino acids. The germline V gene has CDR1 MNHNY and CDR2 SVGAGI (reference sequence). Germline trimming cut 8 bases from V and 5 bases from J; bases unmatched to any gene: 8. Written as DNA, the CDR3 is TGTGCCAGCGGTGGACAGGGAGTGGACAATGAGCAGTTCTTC. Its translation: CASGGQGVDNEQFF.

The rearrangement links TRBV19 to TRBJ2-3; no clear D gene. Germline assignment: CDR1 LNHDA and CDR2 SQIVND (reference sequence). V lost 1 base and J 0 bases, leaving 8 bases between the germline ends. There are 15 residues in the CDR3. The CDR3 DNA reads TGTGCCAGTAGTATAGGGCGGATGAGCACAGATACGCAGTATTTT. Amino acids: CASSIGRMSTDTQYF.

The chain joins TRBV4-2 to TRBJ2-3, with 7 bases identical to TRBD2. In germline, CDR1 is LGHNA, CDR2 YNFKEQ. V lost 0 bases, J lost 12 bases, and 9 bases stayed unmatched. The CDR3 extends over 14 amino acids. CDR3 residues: CASSQDARTSLQYF. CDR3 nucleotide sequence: TGTGCCAGCAGCCAAGATGCACGGACTAGTCTCCAGTATTTT.

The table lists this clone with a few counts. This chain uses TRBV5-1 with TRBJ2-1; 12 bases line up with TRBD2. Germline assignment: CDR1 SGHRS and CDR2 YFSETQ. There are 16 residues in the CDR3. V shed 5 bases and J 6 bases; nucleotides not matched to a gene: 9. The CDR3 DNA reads TGCGCCAGCAGGTCGCCGGGACTAGCGGGCCTCAATGAGCAGTTCTTC. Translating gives CASRSPGLAGLNEQFF. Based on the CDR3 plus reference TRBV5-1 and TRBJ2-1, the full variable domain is KAGVTQTPRYLIKTRGQQVTLSCSPISGHRSVSWYQQTPGQGLQFLFEYFSETQRNKGNFPGRFSGRQFSNSRSEMNVSTLELGDSALYLCASRSPGLAGLNEQFFGPGTRLTVL.

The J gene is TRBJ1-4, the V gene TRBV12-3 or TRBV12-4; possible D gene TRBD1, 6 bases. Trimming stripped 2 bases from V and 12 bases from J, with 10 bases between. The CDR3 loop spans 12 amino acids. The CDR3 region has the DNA TGTGCCAGCAGTTTAAGGGGGGGAGAACTGTTTTTT. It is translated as CASSLRGGELFF.

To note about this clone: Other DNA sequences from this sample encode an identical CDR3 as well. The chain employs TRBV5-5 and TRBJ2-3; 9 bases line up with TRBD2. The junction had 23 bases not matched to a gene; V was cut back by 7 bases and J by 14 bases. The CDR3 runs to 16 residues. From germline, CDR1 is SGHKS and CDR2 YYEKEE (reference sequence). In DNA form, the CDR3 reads TGTGCCAGCTGGTTGGGGGGGGGCGGGAGGGCCCTCCCTGGGTATTTT. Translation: CASWLGGGGRALPGYF.

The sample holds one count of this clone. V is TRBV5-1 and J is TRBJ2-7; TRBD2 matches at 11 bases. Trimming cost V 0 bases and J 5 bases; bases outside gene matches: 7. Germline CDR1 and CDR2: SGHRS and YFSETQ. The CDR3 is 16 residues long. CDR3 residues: CASSLGSLAGGDEQYF. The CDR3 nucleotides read TGCGCCAGCAGCTTGGGGAGCTTAGCGGGGGGGGACGAGCAGTACTTC.

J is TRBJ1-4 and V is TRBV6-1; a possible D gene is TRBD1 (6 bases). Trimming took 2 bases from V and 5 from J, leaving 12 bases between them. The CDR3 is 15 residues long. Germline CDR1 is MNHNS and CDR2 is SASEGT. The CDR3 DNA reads TGTGCCAGCAGTGAATTAGGGCAGGGGAATGAAAAACTGTTTTTT. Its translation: CASSELGQGNEKLFF.

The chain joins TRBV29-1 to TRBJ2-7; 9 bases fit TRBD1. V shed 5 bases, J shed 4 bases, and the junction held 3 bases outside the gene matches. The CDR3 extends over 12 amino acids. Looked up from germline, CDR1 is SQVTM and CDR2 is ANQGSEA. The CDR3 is CSVKGQGYEQYF. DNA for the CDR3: TGCAGCGTTAAGGGACAGGGATACGAGCAGTACTTC.

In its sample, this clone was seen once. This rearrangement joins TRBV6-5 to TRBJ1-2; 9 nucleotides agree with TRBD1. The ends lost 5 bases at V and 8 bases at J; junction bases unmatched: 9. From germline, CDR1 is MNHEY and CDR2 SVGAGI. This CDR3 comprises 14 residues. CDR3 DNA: TGTGCCAGCAGTCCGGGACAGGGAATTTACGGCTACACCTTC. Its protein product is CASSPGQGIYGYTF.

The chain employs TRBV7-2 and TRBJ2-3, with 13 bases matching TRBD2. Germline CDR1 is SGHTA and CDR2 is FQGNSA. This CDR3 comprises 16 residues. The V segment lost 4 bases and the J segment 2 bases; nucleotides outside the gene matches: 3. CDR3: CASSSTSGRPTDTQYF. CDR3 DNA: TGTGCCAGCAGCTCGACTAGCGGGAGGCCCACAGATACGCAGTATTTT.

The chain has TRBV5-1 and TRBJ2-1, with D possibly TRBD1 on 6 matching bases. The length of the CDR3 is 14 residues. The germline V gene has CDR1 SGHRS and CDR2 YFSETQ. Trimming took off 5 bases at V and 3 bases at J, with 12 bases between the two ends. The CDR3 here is CASRPGQSYNEQFF. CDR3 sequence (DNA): TGCGCCAGCAGACCGGGACAAAGCTACAATGAGCAGTTCTTC.